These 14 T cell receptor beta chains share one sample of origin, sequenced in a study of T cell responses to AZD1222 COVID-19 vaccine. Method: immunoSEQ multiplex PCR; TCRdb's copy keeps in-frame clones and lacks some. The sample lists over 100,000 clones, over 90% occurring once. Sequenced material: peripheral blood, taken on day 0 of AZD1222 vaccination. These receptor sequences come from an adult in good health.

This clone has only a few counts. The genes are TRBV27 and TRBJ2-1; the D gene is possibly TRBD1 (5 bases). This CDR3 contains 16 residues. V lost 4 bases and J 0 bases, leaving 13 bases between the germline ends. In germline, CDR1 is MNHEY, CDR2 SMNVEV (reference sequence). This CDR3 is CASSSGMESSYNEQFF. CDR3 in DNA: TGTGCCAGCAGTTCAGGGATGGAAAGCTCCTACAATGAGCAGTTCTTC.

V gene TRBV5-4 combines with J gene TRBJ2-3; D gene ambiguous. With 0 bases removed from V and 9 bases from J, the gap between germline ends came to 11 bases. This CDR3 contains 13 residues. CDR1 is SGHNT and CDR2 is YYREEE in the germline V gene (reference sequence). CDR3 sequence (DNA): TGTGCCAGCAGCTTGGCCCTCACGTTCACGCAGTATTTT. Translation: CASSLALTFTQYF.

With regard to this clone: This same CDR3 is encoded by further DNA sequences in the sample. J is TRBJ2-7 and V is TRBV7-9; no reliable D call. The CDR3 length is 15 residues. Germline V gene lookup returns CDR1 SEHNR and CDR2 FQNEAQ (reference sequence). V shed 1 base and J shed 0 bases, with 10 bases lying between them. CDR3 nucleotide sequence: TGTGCCAGCAGCTTAGAGACATTTAGCTCCTACGAGCAGTACTTC. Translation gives CASSLETFSSYEQYF.

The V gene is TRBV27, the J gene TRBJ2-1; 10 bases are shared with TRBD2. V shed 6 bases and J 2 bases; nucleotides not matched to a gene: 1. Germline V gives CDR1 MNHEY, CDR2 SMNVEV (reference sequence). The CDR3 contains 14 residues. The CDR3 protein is CASSLAGAYNEQFF. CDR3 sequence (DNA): TGTGCCAGCAGCCTAGCGGGGGCCTACAATGAGCAGTTCTTC.

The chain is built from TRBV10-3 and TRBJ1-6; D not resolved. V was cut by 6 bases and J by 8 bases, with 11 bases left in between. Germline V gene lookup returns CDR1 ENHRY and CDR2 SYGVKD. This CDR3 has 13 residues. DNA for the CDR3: TGTGCCATCAGAGAAGGTGTTGATTCACCCCTCCACTTT. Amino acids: CAIREGVDSPLHF.

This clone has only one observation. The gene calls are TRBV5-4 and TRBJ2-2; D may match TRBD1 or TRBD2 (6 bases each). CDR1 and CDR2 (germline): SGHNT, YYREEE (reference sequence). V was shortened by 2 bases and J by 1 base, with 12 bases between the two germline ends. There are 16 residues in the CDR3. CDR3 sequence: CASSFGGNQNTGELFF. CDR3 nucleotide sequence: TGTGCCAGCAGCTTCGGGGGCAACCAGAACACCGGGGAGCTGTTTTTT.

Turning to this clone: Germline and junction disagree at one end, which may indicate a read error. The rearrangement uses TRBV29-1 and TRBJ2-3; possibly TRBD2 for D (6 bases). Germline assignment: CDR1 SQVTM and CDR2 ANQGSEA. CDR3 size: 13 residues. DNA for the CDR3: TGCAGCGTTGATCCCGGGAGAACAGTTACGCAGTATTTT. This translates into CSVDPGRTVTQYF.

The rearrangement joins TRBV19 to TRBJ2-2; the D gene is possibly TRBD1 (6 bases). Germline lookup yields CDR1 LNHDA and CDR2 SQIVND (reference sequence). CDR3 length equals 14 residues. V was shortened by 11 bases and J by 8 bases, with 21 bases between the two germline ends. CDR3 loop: CAARTATGTGELFF. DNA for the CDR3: TGTGCCGCACGGACAGCGACGGGCACTGGGGAGCTGTTTTTT.

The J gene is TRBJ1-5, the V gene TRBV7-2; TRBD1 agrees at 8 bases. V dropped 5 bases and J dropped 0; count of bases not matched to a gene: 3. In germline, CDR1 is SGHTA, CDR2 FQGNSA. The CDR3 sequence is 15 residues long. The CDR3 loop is CASSRTGYSNQPQHF. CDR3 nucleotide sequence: TGTGCCAGCAGCCGGACAGGGTATAGCAATCAGCCCCAGCATTTT.

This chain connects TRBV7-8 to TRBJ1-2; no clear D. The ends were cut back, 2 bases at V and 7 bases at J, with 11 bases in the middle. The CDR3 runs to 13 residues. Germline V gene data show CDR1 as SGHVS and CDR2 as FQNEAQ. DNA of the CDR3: TGTGCCAGCAGCTTAATCTTGTCCTTTGGCTACACCTTC. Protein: CASSLILSFGYTF.

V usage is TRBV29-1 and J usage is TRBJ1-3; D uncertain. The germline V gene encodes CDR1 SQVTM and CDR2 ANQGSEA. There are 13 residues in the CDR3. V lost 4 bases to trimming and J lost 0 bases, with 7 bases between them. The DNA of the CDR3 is TGCAGCGTTGGGTTGAGCTCTGGAAACACCATATATTTT. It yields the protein CSVGLSSGNTIYF.

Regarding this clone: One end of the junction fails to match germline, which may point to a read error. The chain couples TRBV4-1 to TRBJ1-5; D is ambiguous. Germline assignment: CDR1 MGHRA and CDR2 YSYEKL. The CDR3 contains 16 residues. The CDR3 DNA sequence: TGCGCCAGCAGTCAAGACGAACAATATAGCAATCAGCCCCAGCATTTT. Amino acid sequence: CASSQDEQYSNQPQHF.

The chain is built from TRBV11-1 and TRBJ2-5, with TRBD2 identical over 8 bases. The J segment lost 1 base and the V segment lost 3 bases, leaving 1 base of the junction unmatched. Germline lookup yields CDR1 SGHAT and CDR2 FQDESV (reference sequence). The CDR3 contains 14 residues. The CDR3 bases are TGTGCCAGCAGCTTTCGGGGGGGCCAAGAGACCCAGTACTTC. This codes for CASSFRGGQETQYF. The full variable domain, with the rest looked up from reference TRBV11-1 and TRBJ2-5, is EAEVAQSPRYKITEKSQAVAFWCDPISGHATLYWYRQILGQGPELLVQFQDESVVDDSQLPKDRFSAERLKGVDSTLKIQPAELGDSAMYLCASSFRGGQETQYFGPGTRLLVL.

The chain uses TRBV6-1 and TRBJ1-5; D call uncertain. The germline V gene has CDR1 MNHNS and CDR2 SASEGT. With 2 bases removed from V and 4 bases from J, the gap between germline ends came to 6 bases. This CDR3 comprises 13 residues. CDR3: CASSERENQPQHF. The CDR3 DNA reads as TGTGCCAGCAGTGAAAGGGAAAATCAGCCCCAGCATTTT.